These 28 T cell receptor beta chains came from one sample sequenced in a study of technical replicates of blood from a few donors. TCRdb's table, derived via immunoSEQ multiplex PCR, lists solely in-frame clones and lacks some. The table records some 77,000 clones, over 90% of them present only once. Input material: T cells isolated from PBMCs. The receptors were sampled from a human donor in good health.

J is TRBJ2-7 and V is TRBV29-1; 12 bases align to TRBD2. The CDR3 extends over 14 amino acids. Trimming removed 4 bases from V and 2 bases from J; junction bases left unmatched: 3. Germline loops: CDR1 SQVTM, CDR2 ANQGSEA. CDR3 DNA sequence: TGCAGCGTTGTCCCTAGCGGGAGGGCCTACGAGCAGTACTTC. Amino acids: CSVVPSGRAYEQYF.

This chain connects TRBV9 to TRBJ2-5; 9 nucleotides line up with TRBD2. J lost 5 bases, V lost 3 bases, and 11 bases had no gene match. Germline assignment: CDR1 SGDLS and CDR2 YYNGEE. The CDR3 is 16 residues long. CDR3 nucleotide sequence: TGTGCCAGCAGCGCGCGGAAACTAGCGGGCAAGGAGACCCAGTACTTC. Residues: CASSARKLAGKETQYF.

The rearrangement joins TRBV5-5 to TRBJ2-5, with 9 bases fitting TRBD2. CDR1 is SGHKS and CDR2 is YYEKEE in the germline V gene (reference sequence). The CDR3 is made up of 16 amino acids. Germline trimming cut 2 bases from V and 4 bases from J; bases unmatched to any gene: 9. CDR3 bases: TGTGCCAGCAGCTTTTTGGCGGGACTAGCAAGAGAGACCCAGTACTTC. Protein product: CASSFLAGLARETQYF.

The chain uses TRBV6-5 and TRBJ2-7; D remains unclear. Germline values: CDR1 MNHEY, CDR2 SVGAGI. The CDR3 has 14 amino acids. With 5 bases removed from V and 3 bases from J, the gap between germline ends came to 14 bases. In DNA, the CDR3 is TGTGCCAGCAGTCCCTACTCGAGGAACTACGAGCAGTACTTC. Its protein product is CASSPYSRNYEQYF.

This clone was seen a handful of times. This chain links TRBV9 with TRBJ1-5; D call uncertain. Trimming stripped 2 bases from V and 2 bases from J, with 8 bases between. This CDR3 spans 14 amino acids. Germline V gene data show CDR1 as SGDLS and CDR2 as YYNGEE. The CDR3 DNA reads as TGTGCCAGCAGCGTTGACGGGGGCAATCAGCCCCAGCATTTT. Its protein is CASSVDGGNQPQHF.

This clone came up once. V is TRBV19 and J is TRBJ2-7, with a weak D call TRBD2 (6 bases). Germline CDR1 and CDR2: LNHDA and SQIVND (reference sequence). There are 18 residues in the CDR3. Trimming removed 2 bases from V and 3 bases from J, with 23 bases in between. The CDR3 protein is CASSISPSGLSGYYEQYF. The CDR3 DNA reads as TGTGCCAGTAGTATATCTCCCAGCGGGCTATCTGGCTACTACGAGCAGTACTTC.

V gene TRBV30 combines with J gene TRBJ1-5; 7 bases fit TRBD1. This CDR3 is built from 13 residues. CDR1 and CDR2 (germline): GTSNPN, SVGIG (reference sequence). V lost 4 bases, J lost 7 bases, and 7 bases stayed unmatched. CDR3 region: CAWTAGGNQPQHF. CDR3 nucleotide sequence: TGTGCCTGGACCGCAGGGGGAAACCAGCCCCAGCATTTT.

The V and J genes are TRBV30 and TRBJ2-1; perhaps TRBD2 as D (6 bases). V was trimmed by 3 bases and J by 8 bases, leaving 17 bases between them. The length of the CDR3 is 14 residues. Germline V gene data show CDR1 as GTSNPN and CDR2 as SVGIG (reference sequence). CDR3 coding DNA: TGTGCCTGGAGCCCAGGAGGGCCTGTCGATGAGCAGTTCTTC. This sequence encodes CAWSPGGPVDEQFF.

The chain has TRBV4-1 and TRBJ2-2; weak D call: TRBD1 (5 bases). Trimming took 3 bases from V and 0 from J, leaving 11 bases between them. Germline values: CDR1 MGHRA, CDR2 YSYEKL. The length of the CDR3 is 16 residues. This chain's CDR3 is CASSHPREPNTGELFF. CDR3 nucleotide sequence: TGCGCCAGCAGCCATCCCAGGGAACCGAACACCGGGGAGCTGTTTTTT.

V gene TRBV15 combines with J gene TRBJ2-7; 11 bases are shared with TRBD2. Germline CDR1 and CDR2: LNHNV and YYDKDF (reference sequence). Losses at the gene ends were 5 bases for V and 3 bases for J; bases not matched to a gene: 6. This CDR3 is 15 amino acids long. As DNA, the CDR3 is TGTGCCACCAGCTCAGGGACTAGCGGATTCTACGAGCAGTACTTC. It specifies CATSSGTSGFYEQYF.

This chain joins TRBV6-5 and TRBJ2-7, with D possibly TRBD1 on 6 matching bases. The CDR3 runs 15 residues. Germline lookup yields CDR1 MNHEY and CDR2 SVGAGI. V was pared by 4 bases and J by 1 base, with 14 bases between. CDR3 amino acids: CASSSPGTPSYEQYF. Here the CDR3 DNA reads TGTGCCAGCAGTTCGCCCGGGACACCTTCCTACGAGCAGTACTTC.

This chain uses TRBV7-8 with TRBJ1-4, with TRBD1 as a possible D gene (5 bases). CDR1 and CDR2 from the germline V gene are SGHVS and FQNEAQ. This CDR3 has 15 residues. The V gene lost 5 bases and the J gene lost 7 bases, with 17 bases spanning the gap. The CDR3: CASSPRDSAAEKLFF. Written as DNA, the CDR3 is TGTGCCAGCAGCCCCCGGGACTCTGCGGCTGAAAAACTGTTTTTT. The variable domain in full, completed from reference TRBV7-8 and TRBJ1-4, reads GAGVSQSPRYKVAKRGQDVALRCDPISGHVSLFWYQQALGQGPEFLTYFQNEAQLDKSGLPSDRFFAERPEGSVSTLKIQRTQQEDSAVYLCASSPRDSAAEKLFFGSGTQLSVL.

The V gene is TRBV19, the J gene TRBJ1-4; D perhaps matches TRBD1 (6 bases). V lost 7 bases to trimming and J lost 5 bases, with 11 bases between them. CDR3 length: 13 amino acids. Germline CDR1 LNHDA, CDR2 SQIVND (reference sequence). CDR3 sequence (DNA): TGTGCCAGTACCCTCACAGGGAATGAAAAACTGTTTTTT. Residues: CASTLTGNEKLFF.

As concerns this clone: Germline is not matched at one junction end, which may reflect a read error. The V gene is TRBV9, the J gene TRBJ1-4; D remains unclear. Germline V lookup: CDR1 SGDLS, CDR2 YYNGEE. The CDR3 contains 10 residues. CDR3 amino acids: CASSGRALVF. The CDR3, as DNA: TGTGCCAGCAGCGGGAGGGCGCTTGTTTTT.

The V gene is TRBV7-3, the J gene TRBJ2-7, with TRBD2 matching 8 bases. Unmatched junction bases numbered 4, after V lost 3 bases and J lost 0 bases. This CDR3 spans 15 amino acids. Germline assignment: CDR1 SGHTA and CDR2 FQGTGA. This chain's CDR3 is CASSLESGSSYEQYF. In DNA, the CDR3 is TGTGCCAGCAGCTTGGAGAGCGGGAGCTCCTACGAGCAGTACTTC.

The chain has TRBV19 and TRBJ2-7, with 7 bases matching TRBD2. J was trimmed by 7 bases and V by 4 bases; bases with no gene match: 7. CDR1 is LNHDA, CDR2 SQIVND, per germline (reference sequence). The CDR3 is 13 amino acids. Here the CDR3 reads CASSKTSTREQYF. CDR3 in DNA: TGTGCCAGTAGTAAGACTAGCACGAGGGAGCAGTACTTC.

CDR3 coding DNA: TGTGCCAGCAGCTTAGGAGGCGGGAGGGCCCTGGATGAGCAGTTCTTC. Amino acids: CASSLGGGRALDEQFF. The chain uses TRBV7-6 and TRBJ2-1; 9 positions match TRBD2. The CDR3 length is 16 residues. Looked up from germline, CDR1 is SGHVS and CDR2 is FNYEAQ. The J segment lost 8 bases and the V segment lost 1 base, leaving 9 bases of the junction unmatched.

This clone was detected a few times. This sample also contains other DNA sequences that code for the same CDR3. This chain connects TRBV6-4 to TRBJ2-1; maybe TRBD2 (6 bases). Deletions cut 0 bases from V and 0 bases from J, with 6 bases between. The germline CDR1 and CDR2 sequences are MRHNA and SNTAGT. This CDR3 comprises 15 residues. Here the CDR3 DNA reads TGTGCCAGCAGTGACTCTAGCGGCTCCTACAATGAGCAGTTCTTC. Encoded protein: CASSDSSGSYNEQFF.

The table lists this clone with a few counts. This chain connects TRBV2 to TRBJ1-1; a weak D match, TRBD1 (5 bases). V was cut by 2 bases and J by 4 bases, with 8 bases left in between. Germline CDR1 reads SNHLY; CDR2 reads FYNNEI. There are 13 residues in the CDR3. CDR3 region: CASSEQGGTEAFF. The CDR3 DNA sequence: TGTGCCAGCAGTGAACAGGGAGGCACTGAAGCTTTCTTT.

The V and J genes are TRBV5-6 and TRBJ1-4; 9 nucleotides align to TRBD1. V shed 3 bases, J shed 4 bases, and the junction held 7 bases outside the gene matches. The CDR3 length is 16 residues. The germline gives CDR1 SGHDT, CDR2 YYEEEE. CDR3 DNA: TGTGCCAGCAGCTCCTACAGGGGGCGCAGTAATGAAAAACTGTTTTTT. Protein: CASSSYRGRSNEKLFF.

The chain is built from TRBV28 and TRBJ1-2, with D maybe TRBD1 (6 bases). CDR3 length: 16 amino acids. The germline V gene has CDR1 MDHEN and CDR2 SYDVKM. V was clipped by 2 bases and J by 7 bases, with 20 bases between them. CDR3 nucleotide sequence: TGTGCCAGCAGTTTAGGGCAGGGGCAGTTTCTCTGTGGCTACACCTTC. The encoded protein is CASSLGQGQFLCGYTF.

The rearrangement links TRBV29-1 to TRBJ2-5; no reliable D call. Trimming removed 4 bases from V and 1 base from J, with 13 bases in between. The CDR3 is 14 residues long. Germline loops: CDR1 SQVTM, CDR2 ANQGSEA. The CDR3 DNA follows: TGCAGCGTTGTCAGAATTAACCCCCAAGAGACCCAGTACTTC. Its protein product is CSVVRINPQETQYF.

The chain recombines TRBV5-1 with TRBJ1-4; the match to TRBD1 covers 9 bases. The CDR3 sequence is 15 residues long. With V trimmed by 1 base and J by 8 bases, 6 bases remained unmatched. Germline-derived CDR1 and CDR2 are SGHRS and YFSETQ. This CDR3 reads CASSLYTGGQEKLFF. The CDR3, as DNA: TGCGCCAGCAGCTTGTATACAGGGGGCCAAGAAAAACTGTTTTTT.

J is TRBJ1-5 and V is TRBV19; tentatively, D is TRBD1 (6 bases). V was trimmed by 8 bases and J by 2 bases, leaving 13 bases between them. The CDR3 sequence is 14 residues long. CDR1 and CDR2 from the germline V gene are LNHDA and SQIVND (reference sequence). CDR3 region: CASSPGEGNQPQHF. The CDR3 DNA sequence: TGTGCCAGTTCTCCAGGGGAAGGCAATCAGCCCCAGCATTTT.

The rearrangement joins TRBV7-2 to TRBJ2-7; tentative D call: TRBD2 (5 bases). Trimming pared 5 bases from V and 4 bases from J, leaving 12 bases between. Germline CDR1 SGHTA, CDR2 FQGNSA. CDR3 length: 13 amino acids. CDR3: CASSLGVLYEQYF. In DNA form, the CDR3 reads TGTGCCAGCAGCCTGGGAGTTTTGTACGAGCAGTACTTC.

The chain is built from TRBV25-1 and TRBJ2-2, with TRBD1 matching over 9 bases. This CDR3 region has 15 residues. Germline V gene lookup returns CDR1 MGHDK and CDR2 SYGVNS. Germline trimming cut 9 bases from V and 4 bases from J; bases unmatched to any gene: 9. The CDR3 DNA sequence: TGTGCCAGTTCTACAGGGGGCTGGAGCACCGGGGAGCTGTTTTTT. Translation gives CASSTGGWSTGELFF.

The chain combines TRBV9 with TRBJ1-2, with D uncertain. Germline V lookup: CDR1 SGDLS, CDR2 YYNGEE. Trimming removed 0 bases from V and 8 bases from J, with 11 bases in between. This CDR3 comprises 13 residues. The CDR3 sequence is CASSVAAYVGYTF. The CDR3 region has the DNA TGTGCCAGCAGCGTAGCTGCGTATGTGGGCTACACCTTC.

The sample holds one count of this clone. V gene TRBV9 combines with J gene TRBJ2-5, with a possible D match to TRBD2 (6 bases). Trimming took 4 bases from V and 4 from J, leaving 17 bases between them. The CDR3 length is 15 residues. Looked up from germline, CDR1 is SGDLS and CDR2 is YYNGEE. This chain's CDR3 is CASSSGGEWGETQYF. As DNA, the CDR3 is TGTGCCAGCAGCTCAGGAGGGGAATGGGGAGAGACCCAGTACTTC.